The source of this TCR beta chain is a study of cytomegalovirus exposure and HLA in healthy donors. The CDR3 consists of 15 residues. Per the germline V gene, CDR1 is MNHEY and CDR2 is SVGAGI. Between the trimmed V and J ends, which lost 2 bases and 2 bases, there was a span of 12 bases. A remark on this clone: What it binds is not known.

Overall study results and limits: In vitro checks showed that a few CMV-associated chains really do target CMV antigens. There were some V segments, including TRBV6-2 and TRBV6-3, excluded as indistinguishable.

The primer mix had 60 Vbeta and 13 Jbeta primers. Sequencing was performed with immunoSEQ multiplex PCR; in TCRdb, only in-frame clones are kept and a portion is missing. The data hold about 60,000 clones, with 70% observed a single time. The receptor was isolated from an older woman in good health and CMV-seropositive. Sequenced input: PBMCs. This chain links TRBV6-5 with TRBJ1-2; D remains unclear. CDR3 coding DNA: TGTGCCAGCAGTTACGGGGAGGACGCAAACTATGGCTACACCTTC. Its protein product is CASSYGEDANYGYTF.